Below are 28 T cell receptor beta chains sequenced from a single sample in a study of T cell responses to AZD1222 COVID-19 vaccine. Repertoires were generated with immunoSEQ multiplex PCR, while TCRdb's copy carries only in-frame clones and drops some. The sample includes 180,000 or so clones, more than 75% of them seen just once. The specimen comprised peripheral blood, sampled 28 days after the second AZD1222 dose. These receptors were taken from an adult who received the AZD1222 COVID-19 vaccine.

This clone was seen just once. The chain recombines TRBV21-1 with TRBJ2-1; whether TRBD1, the table's D call, matches the DNA was not checked. TRBV21-1 constitutes a pseudogene. The CDR3 has 13 amino acids. The CDR3: CANRDREVSEQFF. In nucleotides, the CDR3 is TGTGCCAACAGGGACAGGGAGGTAAGCGAGCAGTTCTTC.

The chain recombines TRBV11-2 with TRBJ2-3; tentatively, D is TRBD1 or TRBD2 (5 bases each). V lost 5 bases and J 1 base, leaving 10 bases between the germline ends. Germline CDR1 reads SGHAT; CDR2 reads FQNNGV. This CDR3 is built from 14 residues. CDR3 sequence: CASSPLGGTDTQYF. The CDR3 bases are TGTGCCAGCAGCCCTCTGGGGGGCACAGATACGCAGTATTTT.

The V call is TRBV4-2, the J call TRBJ1-1, with D possibly matching TRBD1 (6 bases). V shed 8 bases and J shed 0 bases, with 10 bases lying between them. In germline, CDR1 is LGHNA, CDR2 YNFKEQ. The CDR3 is 13 amino acids. CDR3 residues: CASSGQLNTEAFF. CDR3 nucleotide sequence: TGTGCCAGCTCCGGACAGTTGAACACTGAAGCTTTCTTT.

V and J are TRBV19 and TRBJ1-1, with D unclear. The CDR3 extends over 13 amino acids. Trimming cost V 6 bases and J 1 base, with 9 bases left between them. CDR1 and CDR2 (germline): LNHDA, SQIVND (reference sequence). This chain's CDR3 is CASSEQRNTEAFF. CDR3 DNA: TGTGCCAGTAGCGAACAGAGGAACACTGAAGCTTTCTTT.

J is TRBJ1-3 and V is TRBV2; 10 positions agree with TRBD1. This CDR3 spans 16 amino acids. The germline V gene has CDR1 SNHLY and CDR2 FYNNEI. V lost 4 bases, J lost 2 bases, and 5 bases stayed unmatched. CDR3 bases: TGTGCCAGCAGTGCCGGGACAGGGGAAACTGGAAACACCATATATTTT. It specifies CASSAGTGETGNTIYF.

DNA for the CDR3: TGTGCCAGCAGCCAGATAGCCGGACAGGGGGGTGAGACCCAGTACTTC. As protein: CASSQIAGQGGETQYF. The chain employs TRBV14 and TRBJ2-5; 10 bases fit TRBD1. This CDR3 contains 16 residues. The germline CDR1 and CDR2 sequences are SGHDN and FVKESK. Trimming at V came to 3 bases and at J to 5 bases, leaving 9 bases not matched to a gene. The variable domain in full, completed from reference TRBV14 and TRBJ2-5, reads EAGVTQFPSHSVIEKGQTVTLRCDPISGHDNLYWYRRVMGKEIKFLLHFVKESKQDESGMPNNRFLAERTGGTYSTLKVQPAELEDSGVYFCASSQIAGQGGETQYFGPGTRLLVL.

This chain links TRBV6-4 with TRBJ1-3; TRBD1 is a possible D gene (6 bases). V dropped 3 bases and J dropped 0 bases, with 15 bases sitting between them. Per the germline V gene, CDR1 is MRHNA and CDR2 is SNTAGT. CDR3 size: 17 residues. In DNA, the CDR3 is TGTGCCAGCAGTGATGGACAGCTCGAACTCTCTGGAAACACCATATATTTT. Its translation: CASSDGQLELSGNTIYF.

This clone was seen a single time. This chain uses TRBV24-1 with TRBJ2-5, with TRBD1 identical over 7 bases. This CDR3 is 14 amino acids long. V was clipped by 4 bases and J by 3 bases; unmatched bases: 4. In germline, CDR1 is KGHDR, CDR2 SFDVKD. CDR3 amino acids: CATSDPGTEETQYF. CDR3 bases: TGTGCCACCAGTGACCCCGGGACAGAAGAGACCCAGTACTTC.

DNA of the CDR3: TGTGCCACCAGCAGGACTATGGACTGGGATCAGCCCCAGCATTTT. This encodes CATSRTMDWDQPQHF. J is TRBJ1-5 and V is TRBV15; D call uncertain. Germline CDR1 and CDR2: LNHNV and YYDKDF (reference sequence). The CDR3 sequence is 15 residues long. The V end lost 3 bases, the J end lost 5 bases, and 14 bases lay between the germline ends. Together with reference TRBV15 and TRBJ1-5, the CDR3 gives the full variable domain: DAMVIQNPRYQVTQFGKPVTLSCSQTLNHNVMYWYQQKSSQAPKLLFHYYDKDFNNEADTPDNFQSRRPNTSFCFLDIRSPGLGDTAMYLCATSRTMDWDQPQHFGDGTRLSIL.

This chain connects TRBV14 to TRBJ2-3; the match to TRBD2 covers 10 bases. Germline CDR1 reads SGHDN; CDR2 reads FVKESK. The trim removed 4 bases at V and 2 bases at J, leaving 9 bases unmatched. This CDR3 comprises 17 residues. CDR3 sequence: CASSLLLLAGSTDTQYF. The CDR3 DNA reads TGTGCCAGCAGCCTACTCCTACTAGCGGGATCCACAGATACGCAGTATTTT.

The chain has TRBV28 and TRBJ2-5, with 8 bases fitting TRBD1. The CDR3 is 15 residues long. Germline V gene data show CDR1 as MDHEN and CDR2 as SYDVKM. V dropped 5 bases and J dropped 2; count of bases not matched to a gene: 7. CDR3 in DNA: TGTGCCAGCAGTCAATCCGGGACAGGTCAAGAGACCCAGTACTTC. Residues: CASSQSGTGQETQYF.

The J gene is TRBJ2-5, the V gene TRBV9, with 9 positions matching TRBD1. Per germline, CDR1 SGDLS and CDR2 YYNGEE. Trimming at V came to 4 bases and at J to 0 bases, leaving 7 bases not matched to a gene. The CDR3 has 16 residues. CDR3 sequence (DNA): TGTGCCAGCAGCCCTACCGGGACAGGGTACCAAGAGACCCAGTACTTC. Translated, it gives CASSPTGTGYQETQYF.

The chain uses TRBV24-1 and TRBJ2-5; 11 positions match TRBD2. CDR3 length: 15 amino acids. The V and J ends lost 4 bases and 2 bases, in that order; junction bases with no gene match: 2. The germline V gene encodes CDR1 KGHDR and CDR2 SFDVKD. The CDR3 loop reads CATSEIAGGQETQYF. CDR3 nucleotide sequence: TGTGCCACCAGTGAGATAGCGGGGGGGCAAGAGACCCAGTACTTC.

CDR3 protein: CASNNRDSTSGEQYF. CDR3 DNA: TGTGCCAGCAATAACCGGGACAGTACTTCCGGGGAGCAGTACTTC. The V gene is TRBV19, the J gene TRBJ2-7; TRBD1 aligns across 7 bases. Per germline, CDR1 LNHDA and CDR2 SQIVND (reference sequence). The length of the CDR3 is 15 residues. J gave up 7 bases and V 9 bases, and 18 bases lay outside the gene matches.

This chain connects TRBV27 to TRBJ2-7; TRBD1 might be the D (5 bases). CDR3 length: 16 residues. V lost 6 bases and J 2 bases, leaving 20 bases between the germline ends. Germline V gene data show CDR1 as MNHEY and CDR2 as SMNVEV (reference sequence). The CDR3 nucleotides are TGTGCCAGCAGGAAGTTGCCGGACACCCTTCCCTACGAGCAGTACTTC. Protein product: CASRKLPDTLPYEQYF.

Note on this clone: A junction end diverges from the germline sequence, so it may reflect a read error. The V call is TRBV14, the J call TRBJ2-3; no clear D. Per the germline V gene, CDR1 is SGHDN and CDR2 is FVKESK. The CDR3 has 15 residues. The CDR3 DNA reads as TGTGCCAGCAGCCAAGGGCTCCAAGGCACAGATACACAGTATTTT. Translation: CASSQGLQGTDTQYF.

The V gene is TRBV2, the J gene TRBJ2-7; 8 nucleotides align to TRBD1. In germline, CDR1 is SNHLY, CDR2 FYNNEI. V dropped 4 bases and J dropped 0; count of bases not matched to a gene: 5. The CDR3 has 15 amino acids. The DNA for the CDR3 is TGTGCCAGCAGTGGGGGACAGGTGAGCTCCTACGAGCAGTACTTC. It specifies CASSGGQVSSYEQYF.

CDR3 amino acids: CASSLGQGGYNEQFF. The CDR3 DNA is TGTGCCAGCAGCCTGGGACAGGGAGGCTACAATGAGCAGTTCTTC. The genes are TRBV7-8 and TRBJ2-1, with TRBD1 identical over 9 bases. The CDR3 loop spans 15 amino acids. CDR1 is SGHVS and CDR2 is FQNEAQ in the germline V gene. V lost 5 bases to trimming and J lost 3 bases; unmatched junction nucleotides: 5.

This clone was seen a few times. The CDR3 loop reads CASSQDRSATYYNEQFF. DNA of the CDR3: TGCGCCAGCAGCCAAGATAGATCGGCTACCTACTACAATGAGCAGTTCTTC. The J gene is TRBJ2-1, the V gene TRBV4-3; D remains unclear. The CDR3 contains 17 residues. V shed 0 bases and J shed 3 bases, with 15 bases lying between them. Germline V CDR1 and CDR2: LGHNA, YSLEER.

This chain joins TRBV29-1 and TRBJ2-3; the D gene is possibly TRBD2 (6 bases). There are 14 residues in the CDR3. Trimming cost V 3 bases and J 4 bases, with 14 bases left between them. The germline gives CDR1 SQVTM, CDR2 ANQGSEA. CDR3 amino acids: CSVERGPAPDTQYF. The CDR3 nucleotides read TGCAGCGTTGAGCGGGGTCCGGCCCCAGATACGCAGTATTTT.

The chain couples TRBV12-3 or TRBV12-4 to TRBJ1-1; perhaps TRBD1 as D (5 bases). The CDR3 runs to 12 residues. Trimming stripped 7 bases from V and 10 bases from J, with 16 bases between. The CDR3 here is CASNRESGGAFF. CDR3 sequence (DNA): TGTGCCAGCAACCGAGAGAGCGGGGGAGCTTTCTTT.

The chain joins TRBV4-1 to TRBJ1-5; maybe TRBD1 (5 bases). This CDR3 is 16 amino acids long. The V and J ends lost 5 bases and 1 base respectively, with 15 bases between them. Germline V CDR1 and CDR2: MGHRA, YSYEKL. The CDR3 bases are TGCGCCAGCAGCTTCGTACAGGCGATAAGCAATCAGCCCCAGCATTTT. Its protein is CASSFVQAISNQPQHF.

V gene TRBV28 combines with J gene TRBJ2-5; 7 nucleotides line up with TRBD1. Unmatched junction bases numbered 7, after V lost 4 bases and J lost 5 bases. This CDR3 has 14 residues. CDR1 and CDR2 (germline): MDHEN, SYDVKM. CDR3 sequence reads: CASSSDRPGETQYF. CDR3 bases: TGTGCCAGCAGTTCGGACAGGCCAGGGGAGACCCAGTACTTC. The variable domain in full, with the rest retrieved from reference TRBV28 and TRBJ2-5, is DVKVTQSSRYLVKRTGEKVFLECVQDMDHENMFWYRQDPGLGLRLIYFSYDVKMKEKGDIPEGYSVSREKKERFSLILESASTNQTSMYLCASSSDRPGETQYFGPGTRLLVL.

The chain carries TRBV24-1 and TRBJ2-6; TRBD1 matches 8 bases. Unmatched junction bases numbered 8, after V lost 3 bases and J lost 2 bases. Germline loops: CDR1 KGHDR, CDR2 SFDVKD. CDR3 length: 18 amino acids. This CDR3 is CATSDARQGITGANVLTF. The CDR3 DNA sequence: TGTGCCACCAGTGATGCGAGACAGGGGATCACTGGGGCCAACGTCCTGACTTTC.

This clone was counted only a few times. The chain has TRBV3-1 (or the pseudogene TRBV3-2) and TRBJ2-1; TRBD2 might be the D (6 bases). The V end lost 1 base, the J end lost 4 bases, and 14 bases lay between the germline ends. The CDR3 totals 16 residues. The V gene's germline CDR1 is LGHDT and CDR2 YNNKEL (reference sequence). The CDR3 here is CASSQGAAGEYNEQFF. The CDR3 nucleotides are TGTGCCAGCAGCCAAGGGGCAGCGGGCGAGTACAATGAGCAGTTCTTC.

This clone appeared a few times. V gene TRBV6-2 or TRBV6-3 combines with J gene TRBJ2-4; the match to TRBD1 covers 7 bases. Germline V gene lookup returns CDR1 MNHEY and CDR2 SVGEGT. This CDR3 region has 15 residues. The J segment lost 2 bases and the V segment lost 4 bases, leaving 5 bases of the junction unmatched. DNA for the CDR3: TGTGCCAGCAGTTTGACAGGGTTTACCAAAAACATTCAGTACTTC. It is translated as CASSLTGFTKNIQYF.

This chain uses TRBV9 with TRBJ2-2; no clear D gene. Germline loops: CDR1 SGDLS, CDR2 YYNGEE. The V end was cut by 4 bases, the J end by 6 bases, with 10 bases between. There are 13 residues in the CDR3. The CDR3 DNA follows: TGTGCCAGCAGCTCCCGGTCTTCCGGGGAGCTGTTTTTT. It specifies CASSSRSSGELFF.

This sequence joins TRBV4-1 and TRBJ2-1, with 11 bases lining up with TRBD2. Germline trimming cut 3 bases from V and 7 bases from J; bases unmatched to any gene: 8. The length of the CDR3 is 16 residues. Per germline, CDR1 MGHRA and CDR2 YSYEKL. The CDR3: CASSHDSGRVGNEQFF. The DNA of the CDR3 is TGCGCCAGCAGCCATGATAGCGGGAGGGTCGGAAATGAGCAGTTCTTC.